Presented here are 15 T cell receptor beta chains from one specimen sequenced in a study of CD8 T cells in Susac syndrome (dated by TCRdb to 2018 to 2020). Library construction relied on the immunoSEQ multiplex PCR assay. RNA was extracted using the RNeasy kit, and roughly 0.45 to 1 microgram was reverse transcribed with random hexamers. Using fastp at Q25 and MiXCR, TCRdb reprocessed the public reads and kept productive beta chains. Identical CDR3 protein sequences are pooled into one entry, listed with their most common genes and DNA. This sample lists around 180,000 distinct CDR3 sequences; around 94% were detected once. In total, the top ten clones hold 0.1% to 0.12% of the sample. Sequencing was carried out using CD4+ T cells from PBMCs. Receptors were obtained from a human donor with Susac syndrome.

The rearrangement uses TRBV5-1 and TRBJ1-1, with 7 positions matching TRBD1. J gave up 7 bases and V 6 bases, and 9 bases lay outside the gene matches. This CDR3 is built from 13 residues. From germline, CDR1 is SGHRS and CDR2 YFSETQ. The chain's CDR3 is CASNRGGQNEAFF. The DNA for the CDR3 is TGCGCCAGCAACAGGGGCGGGCAGAATGAAGCTTTCTTT.

The chain combines TRBV5-1 with TRBJ2-7; D is perhaps TRBD2 (6 bases). CDR1 is SGHRS, CDR2 YFSETQ, per germline. This CDR3 comprises 13 residues. V shed 0 bases and J shed 5 bases, with 9 bases lying between them. CDR3 DNA: TGCGCCAGCAGCTTGGGAGGAGGGAACGAGCAGTACTTC. It specifies CASSLGGGNEQYF.

The chain is built from TRBV6-1 and TRBJ1-6, with TRBD1 matching over 9 bases. Germline-derived CDR1 and CDR2 are MNHNS and SASEGT. Losses at the gene ends were 5 bases for V and 7 bases for J; bases not matched to a gene: 9. The CDR3 loop spans 16 amino acids. The CDR3 loop reads CASSRNAGTGNSPLHF. The CDR3 nucleotides are TGTGCCAGCAGTCGGAACGCGGGGACAGGGAATTCACCCCTCCACTTT.

The CDR3 nucleotides are TGTGCCACCAGCAGCCGGGCCTACAATGAGCAGTTCTTC. Translating it yields CATSSRAYNEQFF. The chain employs TRBV15 and TRBJ2-1, with D unresolved. V lost 3 bases and J 2 bases, leaving 5 bases between the germline ends. There are 13 residues in the CDR3. Germline CDR1 and CDR2: LNHNV and YYDKDF (reference sequence).

This chain uses TRBV14 with TRBJ1-3; D gene unclear. The CDR3 is 16 residues long. In germline, CDR1 is SGHDN, CDR2 FVKESK. V lost 4 bases, J lost 0 bases, and 13 bases lay in between. The CDR3 region has the DNA TGTGCCAGCAGCCGAGTTGGCGGCCTCTCTGGAAACACCATATATTTT. The encoded protein is CASSRVGGLSGNTIYF.

CDR3 in DNA: TGTGCCAGCAGCCCCCCGGGACTAGCGGATTCCGGGGAGCTGTTTTTT. Translation: CASSPPGLADSGELFF. The V call is TRBV7-8, the J call TRBJ2-2; 11 bases are shared with TRBD2. Trimming removed 5 bases from V and 6 bases from J; junction bases left unmatched: 8. This CDR3 comprises 16 residues. Germline CDR1 is SGHVS and CDR2 is FQNEAQ. Based on the CDR3 plus reference TRBV7-8 and TRBJ2-2, the full variable domain is GAGVSQSPRYKVAKRGQDVALRCDPISGHVSLFWYQQALGQGPEFLTYFQNEAQLDKSGLPSDRFFAERPEGSVSTLKIQRTQQEDSAVYLCASSPPGLADSGELFFGEGSRLTVL.

The chain joins TRBV4-1 to TRBJ1-1, with D uncertain. Germline V gene data show CDR1 as MGHRA and CDR2 as YSYEKL. The CDR3 is 15 amino acids. V lost 2 bases, J lost 4 bases, and 14 bases lay in between. In DNA, the CDR3 is TGCGCCAGCAGCCAAACGAGAGGTCCCTCCACTGAAGCTTTCTTT. The encoded protein is CASSQTRGPSTEAFF.

V usage is TRBV5-1 and J usage is TRBJ2-7; D might be TRBD1 (5 bases). CDR1 is SGHRS and CDR2 is YFSETQ in the germline V gene. There are 12 residues in the CDR3. The V end lost 4 bases, the J end lost 2 bases, and 7 bases lay between the germline ends. CDR3 coding DNA: TGCGCCAGCAGCCTGGACACCTACGAGCAGTACTTC. It translates to CASSLDTYEQYF.

The V and J genes are TRBV16 and TRBJ2-2, with D uncertain. Germline V gene data show CDR1 as KGHSY and CDR2 as FQNENV. V was clipped by 7 bases and J by 5 bases, with 11 bases between them. CDR3 length equals 13 residues. This CDR3 is CASTTKRTGELFF. The CDR3 nucleotides read TGTGCCAGCACCACCAAAAGAACCGGGGAGCTGTTTTTT.

The chain couples TRBV24-1 to TRBJ1-2; 8 bases fit TRBD1. The CDR3 is made up of 12 amino acids. With 8 bases clipped from V and 9 bases from J, the junction kept 7 bases outside the gene matches. Germline loops: CDR1 KGHDR, CDR2 SFDVKD. The CDR3: CATTDGQGSYTF. CDR3 coding DNA: TGTGCCACCACCGACGGACAGGGCAGCTACACCTTC.

The chain recombines TRBV20-1 with TRBJ2-3; 10 nucleotides line up with TRBD2. The CDR3 spans 16 residues. V lost 3 bases to trimming and J lost 2 bases; unmatched junction nucleotides: 8. Per the germline V gene, CDR1 is DFQATT and CDR2 is SNEGSKA (reference sequence). This CDR3 reads CSASALAGHPTDTQYF. For the CDR3, the DNA is TGCAGTGCTAGTGCACTAGCGGGGCATCCCACAGATACGCAGTATTTT.

V and J are TRBV7-2 and TRBJ2-3; the D is unclear. V was cut by 5 bases and J by 6 bases, with 9 bases left in between. This CDR3 has 12 residues. The germline V gene encodes CDR1 SGHTA and CDR2 FQGNSA. The CDR3 is CASSPPGDTQYF. The CDR3 region has the DNA TGTGCCAGCAGCCCTCCTGGGGATACGCAGTATTTT.

The J gene is TRBJ1-2, the V gene TRBV25-1; no firm D call. Trimming shortened V by 1 base and J by 2 bases, and 8 bases separated the two germline ends. The V gene's germline CDR1 is MGHDK and CDR2 SYGVNS. The CDR3 extends over 14 amino acids. CDR3 residues: CASSEFGPNYGYTF. CDR3 nucleotide sequence: TGTGCCAGCAGTGAATTCGGACCGAACTATGGCTACACCTTC.

The chain is built from TRBV5-4 and TRBJ2-7, with 10 bases fitting TRBD2. This CDR3 is built from 14 residues. V shed 0 bases, J shed 5 bases, and the junction held 2 bases outside the gene matches. Per the germline V gene, CDR1 is SGHNT and CDR2 is YYREEE (reference sequence). CDR3 bases: TGTGCCAGCAGCTTGGTTGGGACTAGCGACGAGCAGTACTTC. This translates into CASSLVGTSDEQYF. Drawing the rest from reference TRBV5-4 and TRBJ2-7, the complete variable domain is ETGVTQSPTHLIKTRGQQVTLRCSSQSGHNTVSWYQQALGQGPQFIFQYYREEENGRGNFPPRFSGLQFPNYSSELNVNALELDDSALYLCASSLVGTSDEQYFGPGTRLTVT.

About this clonotype: Compared with germline, one end of the junction differs, possibly owing to a read error. The chain is built from TRBV27 and TRBJ2-1; tentative D call: TRBD2 (5 bases). Germline V lookup: CDR1 MNHEY, CDR2 SMNVEV (reference sequence). This CDR3 spans 13 amino acids. The CDR3 nucleotides are TGTGCCAGCAGTCCCCGGAGAGGGAATGAGCAGCTCTTC. It is translated as CASSPRRGNEQLF.